This T cell receptor (beta chain) was documented in a study of blood T cell repertoires in COVID-19. In the study overall: Some COVID-19 samples were acute and others convalescent; all came from the United States, Italy and Spain. Nucleic acid was either cDNA or gDNA, and it came from T cells, B-cell-depleted T cells, or PBMCs.

Source study methods: Amplification with reference gene primers provided the estimates of nucleated cell counts. Sequencing was performed with immunoSEQ multiplex PCR; in TCRdb, only in-frame clones are kept and a portion is missing. That table supplies the V and J calls and clone size; D and trimming were determined from the DNA. Here the sample spans some 130,000 clones, about 89% being singletons. The CDR3 spans 16 residues. With V trimmed by 1 base and J by 6 bases, 9 bases remained unmatched. CDR1 and CDR2 (germline): SGHVS, FQNEAQ. Patients from Seattle were sampled longitudinally, starting during active infection.

The specimen sequenced was peripheral blood. The chain couples TRBV7-8 to TRBJ1-5; 7 bases match TRBD1. The TCR was taken from an older woman with COVID-19, enrolled during active disease. The CDR3 DNA sequence: TGTGCCAGCAGCTTAGATTCGACAGGGTGGGGTCAGCCCCAGCATTTT. Amino acids: CASSLDSTGWGQPQHF. The complete variable domain, with remaining parts taken from reference TRBV7-8 and TRBJ1-5, reads GAGVSQSPRYKVAKRGQDVALRCDPISGHVSLFWYQQALGQGPEFLTYFQNEAQLDKSGLPSDRFFAERPEGSVSTLKIQRTQQEDSAVYLCASSLDSTGWGQPQHFGDGTRLSIL.